This TCR beta chain was sequenced during a study of T cells expressing NK-cell markers. Study context: Of eight sequenced donors, seven were HCMV-seropositive and one HCMV-seronegative. Study outcomes and limitations: The CD3+CD56-NKG2C+ fraction was also led by these clonotypes in a few donors.

TCRdb reprocessed the 5' RACE reads; each CDR3 protein has one entry and no DNA is given. Its table lists some 340,000 distinct CDR3 sequences. Comment on this clonotype: Its antigen is not identified.

CDR3 length: 17 amino acids. Germline V gene data show CDR1 as SGHTA and CDR2 as FQGNSA. The chain combines TRBV7-2 with TRBJ2-5; TCRdb reports TRBD2, a call that lacks DNA to check it against. This clonotype was obtained from a man aged 18-70 years in good health. The sequenced sample consisted of blood T cells: a sorted CD56 or NKG2C T cell subset, CD4+ or CD8+ T cells, or bulk PBMC T cells (not recorded which). The CDR3 loop reads CASSSGLAGVIQETQYF.